This entry features one T cell receptor (beta chain) sequence. No DNA is shown, since the ends of the CDR3 on it are uncertain; the CDR3 is the one TCRdb lists. This sample is drawn from a study of blood T cell repertoires in COVID-19. Clones were read by immunoSEQ multiplex PCR, and TCRdb kept only the in-frame ones, dropping some. The repertoire holds around 140,000 clones, with 70% to 90% as singletons. The CDR3 sequence runs 15 residues, both termini included. In germline, CDR1 is MNHEY, CDR2 SVGAGI. Specimen: peripheral blood. The sequence was obtained from a woman in her sixties with acute or convalescent COVID-19. J is TRBJ2-2 and V is TRBV6-5; TRBD1, the D gene given by the table, was not confirmed from the DNA. CDR3 sequence reads: CASILDRGRTGELFF.